This T cell receptor beta chain originates from a study of post-analysis software for immune sequencing data. General observations from the study: Strong co-clustering by F measure linked samples that shared a preparation batch. Comparison with controls showed significantly lower normalized Chao1 diversity in multiple sclerosis patients. Relative to controls, patients had a few TRBV segments at higher frequency, with TRBV5-6, TRBV5-1 and TRBV20-1 among these.

Trimming took 9 bases from V and 1 from J, leaving 11 bases between them. The CDR3 loop spans 13 amino acids. Built from TCR beta cDNA, the libraries had unique molecular identifiers in them. About half a million cDNA molecules were recovered from an input of about 1 to 10 million T cells. From the PCR reads, TCRdb called clonotypes with MiXCR, one entry per CDR3 protein. The top ten hold roughly 4.9% of the sample, which has approximately 730,000 distinct CDR3 sequences, around 46% seen once. About this clonotype: The antigen remains undetermined.

The chain has TRBV12-3 or TRBV12-4 and TRBJ2-3; the D gene is possibly TRBD1 (5 bases). The source is a girl between 10 and 17 years old with multiple sclerosis. The sequenced sample consisted of blood. The CDR3 DNA reads as TGTGCCAGTCGCAGGGCGGGCACAGATACGCAGTATTTT. Translating it yields CASRRAGTDTQYF.